This T cell receptor (beta chain) originates from a study of T cell changes during pregnancy in multiple sclerosis. Measured with immunoSEQ multiplex PCR; TCRdb has only the in-frame clones, and not every one. The sample shows 60,000 to 75,000 clones, more than 90% of them seen only once. Per germline, CDR1 GTSNPN and CDR2 SVGIG (reference sequence). This CDR3 region has 13 residues. Trimming cost V 2 bases and J 6 bases; bases outside gene matches: 2. The V and J genes are TRBV30 and TRBJ1-5, with 9 bases lining up with TRBD1. The TCR comes from a female donor with multiple sclerosis, enrolled in a pregnancy study. This material consisted of peripheral blood, taken in the second trimester of pregnancy. CDR3 sequence reads: CAWSTGGGQPQHF. CDR3 nucleotide sequence: TGTGCCTGGAGTACAGGGGGCGGTCAGCCCCAGCATTTT.